The T cell receptor (beta chain) described here comes from a study of blood T cell repertoires in COVID-19. This CDR3 comprises 11 residues. Trimming removed 8 bases at V and 5 bases at J, with 7 bases between. Germline CDR1 MNHEY, CDR2 SVGAGI. Profiling relied on immunoSEQ multiplex PCR, and the TCRdb table lists in-frame clones only, not all of them. The sample has about 250,000 clones; about four fifths are singletons. Sample: peripheral blood. This chain links TRBV6-5 with TRBJ2-1; D is unresolved. The origin of this receptor is a man at least 80 years old with acute or convalescent COVID-19. The CDR3 is CASAVNNEQFF. Written as DNA, the CDR3 is TGTGCCAGCGCAGTCAACAATGAGCAGTTCTTC.